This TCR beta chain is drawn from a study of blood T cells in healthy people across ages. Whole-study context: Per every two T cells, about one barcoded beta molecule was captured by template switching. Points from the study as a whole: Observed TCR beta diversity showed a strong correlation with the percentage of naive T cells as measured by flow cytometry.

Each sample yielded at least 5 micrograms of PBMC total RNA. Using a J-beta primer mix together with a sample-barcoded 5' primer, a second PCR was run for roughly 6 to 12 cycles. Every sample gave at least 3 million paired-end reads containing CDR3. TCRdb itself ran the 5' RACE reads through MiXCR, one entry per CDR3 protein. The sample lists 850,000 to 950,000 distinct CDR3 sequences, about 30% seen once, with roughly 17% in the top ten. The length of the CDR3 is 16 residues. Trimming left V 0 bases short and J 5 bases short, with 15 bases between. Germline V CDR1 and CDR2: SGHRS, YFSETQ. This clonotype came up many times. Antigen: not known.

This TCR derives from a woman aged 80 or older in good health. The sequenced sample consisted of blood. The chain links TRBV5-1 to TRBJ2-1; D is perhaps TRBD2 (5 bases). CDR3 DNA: TGCGCCAGCAGCTTGGGGGGAGCCTCTTCCCACAATGAGCAGTTCTTC. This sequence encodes CASSLGGASSHNEQFF.